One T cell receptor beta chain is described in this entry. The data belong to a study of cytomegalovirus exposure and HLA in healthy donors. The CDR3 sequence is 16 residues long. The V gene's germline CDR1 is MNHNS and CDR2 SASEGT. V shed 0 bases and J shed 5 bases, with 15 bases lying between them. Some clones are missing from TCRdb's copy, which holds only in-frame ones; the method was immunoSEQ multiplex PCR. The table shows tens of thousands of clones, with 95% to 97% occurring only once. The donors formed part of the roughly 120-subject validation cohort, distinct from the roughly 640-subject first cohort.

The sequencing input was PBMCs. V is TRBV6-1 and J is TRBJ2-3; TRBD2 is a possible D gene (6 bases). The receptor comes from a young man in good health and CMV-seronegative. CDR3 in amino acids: CASSEAEREFGDTQYF. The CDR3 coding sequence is TGTGCCAGCAGTGAAGCTGAACGGGAGTTCGGAGATACGCAGTATTTT.